The entry that follows covers one T cell receptor beta chain sequence. The data are from a study of shared clonotypes between healthy human individuals. Donors were healthy HIV-negative adults without recent acute infections or vaccinations. Germline assignment: CDR1 ENHRY and CDR2 SYGVKD. V was cut by 2 bases and J by 0 bases, with 10 bases left in between. This CDR3 has 15 residues. Only in-frame clones appear in the TCRdb table, and some are missing; sequencing was by immunoSEQ multiplex PCR. This table has 2,500,000 or so clones, roughly 93% appearing once. This receptor was taken from a man younger than 30 in good health. Some clones in this sample may be carry-over from other donors' samples. Sequencing used naive CD4+ T cells from PBMCs. The sample's subset: CD45RA+ positively selected. The chain employs TRBV10-3 and TRBJ1-1, with D perhaps matching TRBD1 (5 bases). In nucleotides, the CDR3 is TGTGCCATCAGTGAGGCAGGGTCGGTGAACACTGAAGCTTTCTTT. It yields the protein CAISEAGSVNTEAFF.